This T cell receptor beta chain was captured in a study of blood T cell repertoires in COVID-19. In its sample, this clone was seen many times. Authors' processing steps: Reference gene primer amplification yielded estimated nucleated cell counts. The method was immunoSEQ multiplex PCR; TCRdb's version includes in-frame clones alone and lacks a portion of them. V, J and clone size were drawn from that table, and D and trimming were deduced from the DNA. The data show 350,000 to 450,000 clones, 70% to 90% seen once. The germline CDR1 and CDR2 sequences are MGHRA and YSYEKL. CDR3 length: 16 amino acids. V shed 0 bases and J 0 bases; nucleotides not matched to a gene: 2.

The source is a woman in her fifties or sixties with COVID-19, enrolled during active disease. The rearrangement joins TRBV4-1 to TRBJ2-3, with 8 bases identical to TRBD2. Input material: peripheral blood. For the CDR3, the DNA is TGCGCCAGCAGCCAAGACCGGGGGGGGAGCACAGATACGCAGTATTTT. This sequence encodes CASSQDRGGSTDTQYF.